These 23 T cell receptor beta chains were sequenced from one sample in a study of early T cells in non-severe SARS-CoV-2 infection. TCRdb reprocessed the 5' RACE reads with MiXCR, giving one entry per CDR3 protein. The data contain tens of thousands of distinct CDR3 sequences, more than 9% of them singletons. Sequencing input: whole blood. These receptors were collected from an adult who was a healthcare worker with PCR-confirmed SARS-CoV-2 infection or an uninfected control (not recorded which).

This clonotype was observed at least ten times. The DNA of the CDR3 is TGTGCCAGCGGATCGGAGACCCAGTACTTC. This gives the protein CASGSETQYF. The V call is TRBV12-3 or TRBV12-4, the J call TRBJ2-5; D remains ambiguous. Deletions cut 8 bases from V and 5 bases from J, with 6 bases between. CDR3 length: 10 amino acids.

This clonotype was counted only a few times. CDR3 protein: CASSRARNTGELFF. The DNA for the CDR3 is TGTGCCAGCAGTCGCGCAAGAAACACCGGGGAGCTGTTTTTT. The gene calls are TRBV6-5 and TRBJ2-2; D remains ambiguous. V was cut by 5 bases and J by 2 bases, with 9 bases left in between. Germline assignment: CDR1 MNHEY and CDR2 SVGAGI. This CDR3 comprises 14 residues.

This clonotype was observed at least ten times. The rearrangement joins TRBV25-1 to TRBJ2-3; D call uncertain. The CDR3 contains 13 residues. Germline CDR1 and CDR2: MGHDK and SYGVNS. Trimming took 3 bases from V and 2 from J, leaving 6 bases between them. The CDR3 region is CASSEWITDTQYF. Written as DNA, the CDR3 is TGTGCCAGCAGTGAGTGGATCACAGATACGCAGTATTTT.

In this sample, this clonotype turned up a few times. The V call is TRBV4-3, the J call TRBJ2-2; D ambiguous. Deletions cut 0 bases from V and 0 bases from J, with 8 bases between. Germline-derived CDR1 and CDR2 are LGHNA and YSLEER. This CDR3 is 16 amino acids long. The CDR3 protein is CASSQDPATNTGELFF. The DNA of the CDR3 is TGCGCCAGCAGCCAAGATCCGGCTACGAACACCGGGGAGCTGTTTTTT.

As concerns this clonotype: This may stem from a read error, because a much larger clone lies one nucleotide away. V usage is TRBV11-2 and J usage is TRBJ1-1; D is unresolved. The germline gives CDR1 SGHAT, CDR2 FQNNGV. CDR3 size: 16 residues. Here the CDR3 DNA reads TGTGCCAGCAGCTTAGATCTTGGTCAGGAGAACACTAAAGCTTTCTTT. Translated: CASSLDLGQENTKAFF.

This clonotype was found many times. The chain links TRBV12-3 or TRBV12-4 to TRBJ2-3; D gene ambiguous. V was trimmed by 3 bases and J by 6 bases, leaving 13 bases between them. The CDR3 spans 14 residues. As DNA, the CDR3 is TGTGCCAGCAGTTTGGTTCAAGTCTCGGATACGCAGTATTTT. It yields the protein CASSLVQVSDTQYF.

This clonotype was recorded at least ten times. The genes are TRBV11-2 and TRBJ2-1; D is perhaps TRBD2 (5 bases). V shed 3 bases and J shed 1 base, with 19 bases lying between them. This CDR3 is 18 amino acids long. The germline CDR1 and CDR2 sequences are SGHAT and FQNNGV. CDR3 coding DNA: TGTGCCAGCAGCTTGCTAGACCGGCTCGGGGTTTCCTACAATGAGCAGTTCTTC. It codes for CASSLLDRLGVSYNEQFF.

This clonotype was observed many times. The chain combines TRBV5-1 with TRBJ1-1; maybe TRBD1 (6 bases). V dropped 0 bases and J dropped 1 base, with 10 bases sitting between them. The CDR3 is 15 residues long. Per germline, CDR1 SGHRS and CDR2 YFSETQ. In DNA form, the CDR3 reads TGCGCCAGCAGCTTGGGACCACAGGGGAACACTGAAGCTTTCTTT. This encodes CASSLGPQGNTEAFF. The full variable domain, with the rest looked up from reference TRBV5-1 and TRBJ1-1, is KAGVTQTPRYLIKTRGQQVTLSCSPISGHRSVSWYQQTPGQGLQFLFEYFSETQRNKGNFPGRFSGRQFSNSRSEMNVSTLELGDSALYLCASSLGPQGNTEAFFGQGTRLTVV.

The gene calls are TRBV5-5 and TRBJ1-1; D call uncertain. This CDR3 has 14 residues. The V gene's germline CDR1 is SGHKS and CDR2 YYEKEE (reference sequence). V gave up 1 base and J gave up 10 bases, with 17 bases separating them. The chain's CDR3 is CASSLNDDGLRAFF. CDR3 bases: TGTGCCAGCAGCTTGAATGATGACGGCCTGCGAGCTTTCTTT.

Ten or more counts support this clonotype. The chain employs TRBV5-5 and TRBJ1-2; D might be TRBD1 (5 bases). Germline lookup yields CDR1 SGHKS and CDR2 YYEKEE (reference sequence). V lost 4 bases, J lost 4 bases, and 11 bases lay in between. The CDR3 runs to 13 residues. CDR3: CASSGDRTYGYTF. The CDR3 nucleotides are TGTGCCAGCAGCGGAGACAGAACCTATGGCTACACCTTC. The full variable domain, completed using reference TRBV5-5 and TRBJ1-2, is DAGVTQSPTHLIKTRGQQVTLRCSPISGHKSVSWYQQVLGQGPQFIFQYYEKEERGRGNFPDRFSARQFPNYSSELNVNALLLGDSALYLCASSGDRTYGYTFGSGTRLTVV.

This clonotype was detected many times. CDR3 nucleotides: TGTGCCAGCAAAGGGGTGGGGCAAGAGACCCAGTACTTC. This translates into CASKGVGQETQYF. The V call is TRBV2, the J call TRBJ2-5; D might be TRBD1 (5 bases). Trimming took 7 bases from V and 2 from J, leaving 11 bases between them. The CDR3 runs to 13 residues. Germline CDR1 reads SNHLY; CDR2 reads FYNNEI.

This clonotype was seen many times. V usage is TRBV30 and J usage is TRBJ2-7; no definite D call. V was trimmed by 2 bases and J by 3 bases, leaving 8 bases between them. This CDR3 comprises 12 residues. Germline lookup yields CDR1 GTSNPN and CDR2 SVGIG (reference sequence). The CDR3 coding sequence is TGTGCCTGGAGTCAAGTGGACTACGAGCAGTACTTC. Protein sequence: CAWSQVDYEQYF.

This clonotype was counted at least ten times. The chain employs TRBV10-2 and TRBJ2-5; a weak D match, TRBD2 (6 bases). The V end was cut by 8 bases, the J end by 5 bases, with 18 bases between. Germline-derived CDR1 and CDR2 are WSHSY and SAAADI. The CDR3 sequence is 14 residues long. CDR3 residues: CASASVSVMETQYF. CDR3 sequence (DNA): TGCGCCAGCGCTAGCGTCTCAGTGATGGAGACCCAGTACTTC.

This clonotype was seen at least ten times. This chain uses TRBV5-1 with TRBJ1-2, with D unresolved. The V gene lost 0 bases and the J gene lost 4 bases, with 4 bases spanning the gap. The CDR3 length is 12 residues. From germline, CDR1 is SGHRS and CDR2 YFSETQ. The CDR3 region has the DNA TGCGCCAGCAGCTTGGGCCTCTATGGCTACACCTTC. Translation: CASSLGLYGYTF.

This clonotype was seen many times. The chain combines TRBV5-4 with TRBJ2-5; maybe TRBD1 (6 bases). CDR3 size: 15 residues. In germline, CDR1 is SGHNT, CDR2 YYREEE (reference sequence). Trimming took 4 bases from V and 0 from J, leaving 13 bases between them. The CDR3 region is CASSARQAYQETQYF. In nucleotides, the CDR3 is TGTGCCAGCAGCGCAAGACAGGCTTACCAAGAGACCCAGTACTTC.

This clonotype was detected ten times or more. CDR3 loop: CASSPGIIGGTEAFF. CDR3 DNA sequence: TGTGCCAGCAGTCCGGGGATAATCGGGGGCACTGAAGCTTTCTTT. V gene TRBV12-3 or TRBV12-4 combines with J gene TRBJ1-1, with D possibly TRBD1 on 5 matching bases. V was clipped by 5 bases and J by 4 bases, with 17 bases between them. This CDR3 is 15 amino acids long.

This clonotype was picked up many times. The genes are TRBV7-2 and TRBJ2-2; 9 nucleotides line up with TRBD2. The V gene end was trimmed by 1 base and the J gene end by 5 bases; junction bases not matched to a gene: 11. CDR3 length: 18 amino acids. The germline CDR1 and CDR2 sequences are SGHTA and FQGNSA. The CDR3 region has the DNA TGTGCCAGCAGCTTAGTTGGAGGTGCGGGAGGGCGTACCGGGGAGCTGTTTTTT. Its protein product is CASSLVGGAGGRTGELFF.

This clonotype has ten or more counts. The chain combines TRBV7-2 with TRBJ2-5; TRBD1 or TRBD2 may be the D gene (5 bases each). CDR3 length: 13 amino acids. Germline-derived CDR1 and CDR2 are SGHTA and FQGNSA. Trimming cost V 5 bases and J 11 bases, with 18 bases left between them. The CDR3 coding sequence is TGTGCCAGCAGCCCGACCACCGACGGGGCTCAGTACTTC. Amino acid sequence: CASSPTTDGAQYF.

This clonotype was recorded at least ten times. The chain combines TRBV5-6 with TRBJ2-7; TRBD2 might be the D (6 bases). Germline V gene sequence: CDR1 SGHDT, CDR2 YYEEEE. Trimming shortened V by 2 bases and J by 11 bases, and 17 bases separated the two germline ends. The CDR3 consists of 13 residues. CDR3 nucleotides: TGTGCCAGCAGCTTAGAAGAAGTTGGAGGGGAGTACTTC. Encoded protein: CASSLEEVGGEYF. The whole variable domain, remainder taken from reference TRBV5-6 and TRBJ2-7, is DAGVTQSPTHLIKTRGQQVTLRCSPKSGHDTVSWYQQALGQGPQFIFQYYEEEERQRGNFPDRFSGHQFPNYSSELNVNALLLGDSALYLCASSLEEVGGEYFGPGTRLTVT.

The table lists this clonotype with a few counts. The chain uses TRBV11-2 and TRBJ2-5; TRBD1 aligns across 10 bases. With V trimmed by 3 bases and J by 4 bases, 5 bases remained unmatched. Germline values: CDR1 SGHAT, CDR2 FQNNGV. CDR3 length: 15 amino acids. CDR3 DNA: TGTGCCAGCAGCTTTCTGACAGGGGGCGTAGAGACCCAGTACTTC. Protein: CASSFLTGGVETQYF.

This clonotype was observed a few times. The V and J genes are TRBV7-8 and TRBJ2-7, with TRBD2 matching over 9 bases. This CDR3 comprises 14 residues. J lost 6 bases, V lost 5 bases, and 8 bases had no gene match. Germline loops: CDR1 SGHVS, CDR2 FQNEAQ. The CDR3 DNA sequence: TGTGCCAGCAGCGTTCGGCGGGAGGGCAGCGAGCAGTACTTC. Amino acid sequence: CASSVRREGSEQYF.

In this sample, this clonotype turned up a few times. The rearrangement joins TRBV5-4 to TRBJ1-1; D possibly corresponds to TRBD1 (5 bases). The germline V gene has CDR1 SGHNT and CDR2 YYREEE (reference sequence). The V gene lost 4 bases and the J gene lost 0 bases, with 16 bases spanning the gap. The CDR3 runs to 16 residues. The DNA of the CDR3 is TGTGCCAGCAGCGGTGATGAAGCGGGACTGAACACTGAAGCTTTCTTT. Its protein product is CASSGDEAGLNTEAFF.

On this clonotype: A much larger clone lies one base from this, so it may be a read error. J is TRBJ1-1 and V is TRBV29-1; D not certain. Germline-derived CDR1 and CDR2 are SQVTM and ANQGSEA. This CDR3 is 13 amino acids long. CDR3 loop: CCVQLLLNTEAFF. CDR3 in DNA: TGCTGCGTTCAACTCCTTTTGAACACTGAAGCTTTCTTT.